The 19 T cell receptor beta chains below all came from one sample that was sequenced in a study of cytomegalovirus exposure and HLA in healthy donors. Primers for the PCR totalled 60 Vbeta and 13 Jbeta. Sequenced by immunoSEQ multiplex PCR; TCRdb stores in-frame clones only, minus some. Its table records some 50,000 clones. Sample: PBMCs. The receptors shown here come from a woman in her forties in good health and CMV-seronegative.

This chain links TRBV7-3 with TRBJ1-1; perhaps TRBD1 as D (5 bases). V lost 4 bases, J lost 5 bases, and 14 bases lay in between. Germline CDR1 reads SGHTA; CDR2 reads FQGTGA. The CDR3 loop spans 14 amino acids. The CDR3 spells CASSSRGGVTEAFF. CDR3 DNA: TGTGCCAGCAGCTCCCGAGGAGGGGTGACTGAAGCTTTCTTT.

V and J are TRBV2 and TRBJ1-2, with TRBD1 matching 11 bases. Germline trimming cut 5 bases from V and 4 bases from J; bases unmatched to any gene: 6. This CDR3 has 15 residues. Germline V gene lookup returns CDR1 SNHLY and CDR2 FYNNEI. CDR3 protein: CASSRTGGTPYGYTF. In DNA, the CDR3 is TGTGCCAGCAGTAGGACAGGGGGCACTCCCTATGGCTACACCTTC.

This CDR3 reads CASSMTSGTYEQYF. CDR3 DNA: TGTGCCAGCAGTATGACTAGCGGTACCTACGAGCAGTACTTC. The chain recombines TRBV27 with TRBJ2-7; 9 bases fit TRBD2. Germline CDR1 is MNHEY and CDR2 is SMNVEV (reference sequence). The CDR3 loop spans 14 amino acids. V shed 5 bases and J 2 bases; nucleotides not matched to a gene: 4.

V is TRBV15 and J is TRBJ1-1; 7 nucleotides align to TRBD1. The CDR3 consists of 14 residues. In germline, CDR1 is LNHNV, CDR2 YYDKDF (reference sequence). Trimming took 2 bases from V and 3 from J; bases not matched to a gene: 3. CDR3 bases: TGTGCCACCAGCAGAAAAGGGGGCGACACTGAAGCTTTCTTT. Its translation: CATSRKGGDTEAFF.

The chain carries TRBV2 and TRBJ2-7; 9 bases agree with TRBD1. CDR3 size: 14 residues. The germline V gene has CDR1 SNHLY and CDR2 FYNNEI. Germline trimming cut 4 bases from V and 4 bases from J; bases unmatched to any gene: 5. The CDR3 here is CASSVGQGLYEQYF. CDR3 nucleotides: TGTGCCAGCAGTGTGGGACAGGGACTTTACGAGCAGTACTTC.

This chain uses TRBV19 with TRBJ1-1, with a weak D call TRBD1 (6 bases). The length of the CDR3 is 14 residues. Per germline, CDR1 LNHDA and CDR2 SQIVND (reference sequence). The V gene lost 7 bases and the J gene lost 4 bases, with 16 bases spanning the gap. In DNA form, the CDR3 reads TGTGCCAGTATTAACCACAGGGCTCGCACTGAAGCTTTCTTT. This gives the protein CASINHRARTEAFF. Using reference TRBV19 and TRBJ1-1 for the parts outside the CDR3, the full variable domain is DGGITQSPKYLFRKEGQNVTLSCEQNLNHDAMYWYRQDPGQGLRLIYYSQIVNDFQKGDIAEGYSVSREKKESFPLTVTSAQKNPTAFYLCASINHRARTEAFFGQGTRLTVV.

The chain carries TRBV5-4 and TRBJ1-1; D is uncertain. V lost 0 bases and J lost 2, with 5 bases in between. This CDR3 contains 13 residues. Germline V gene data show CDR1 as SGHNT and CDR2 as YYREEE (reference sequence). This chain's CDR3 is CASSLDPNTEAFF. The CDR3 DNA reads as TGTGCCAGCAGCTTGGATCCTAACACTGAAGCTTTCTTT.

This chain uses TRBV28 with TRBJ1-2; D is unclear. V was cut by 3 bases and J by 0 bases, with 8 bases left in between. The CDR3 runs 14 residues. The germline gives CDR1 MDHEN, CDR2 SYDVKM. The CDR3 nucleotides read TGTGCCAGCAGTTTGACACCACCTAACTATGGCTACACCTTC. It specifies CASSLTPPNYGYTF.

The chain links TRBV28 to TRBJ2-7; 8 bases are a match to TRBD1. The V gene's germline CDR1 is MDHEN and CDR2 SYDVKM. V was clipped by 6 bases and J by 7 bases; unmatched bases: 8. The CDR3 spans 13 residues. The CDR3 DNA reads TGTGCCAGCAGGACAGGGGCCCGGAGGGAGCAGTACTTC. It specifies CASRTGARREQYF.

J is TRBJ1-5 and V is TRBV28, with a tentative D call TRBD1 (6 bases). V was cut by 6 bases and J by 3 bases, with 15 bases left in between. Germline CDR1 and CDR2: MDHEN and SYDVKM. The CDR3 totals 15 residues. The CDR3 loop is CASRSTGTFNQPQHF. The CDR3 nucleotides are TGTGCCAGCAGATCCACCGGGACATTCAATCAGCCCCAGCATTTT.

The genes are TRBV30 and TRBJ1-5; the D gene is possibly TRBD1 (5 bases). The CDR3 totals 13 residues. With 1 base removed from V and 5 bases from J, the gap between germline ends came to 9 bases. In germline, CDR1 is GTSNPN, CDR2 SVGIG (reference sequence). The CDR3 is CAWSDRRDQPQHF. The CDR3 nucleotides read TGTGCCTGGAGTGACAGGAGAGATCAGCCCCAGCATTTT.

The chain has TRBV19 and TRBJ2-5; 7 bases line up with TRBD1. This CDR3 is 15 amino acids long. V lost 2 bases, J lost 6 bases, and 9 bases stayed unmatched. CDR1 LNHDA and CDR2 SQIVND come from the germline V gene (reference sequence). In DNA form, the CDR3 reads TGTGCCAGTAGTATATCTCTCCCACAGGGGAAGACCCAGTACTTC. Its protein product is CASSISLPQGKTQYF.

The chain combines TRBV13 with TRBJ1-1, with D unclear. Per the germline V gene, CDR1 is PRHDT and CDR2 is FYEKMQ (reference sequence). This CDR3 comprises 13 residues. Trimming removed 5 bases from V and 1 base from J, with 8 bases in between. CDR3 DNA: TGTGCCAGCAGCGAGACACAGAACACTGAAGCTTTCTTT. Residues: CASSETQNTEAFF. Full variable domain (outside the CDR3, taken from reference TRBV13 and TRBJ1-1): AAGVIQSPRHLIKEKRETATLKCYPIPRHDTVYWYQQGPGQDPQFLISFYEKMQSDKGSIPDRFSAQQFSDYHSELNMSSLELGDSALYFCASSETQNTEAFFGQGTRLTVV.

The rearrangement uses TRBV4-2 and TRBJ1-5; 9 bases match TRBD1. CDR1 and CDR2 from the germline V gene are LGHNA and YNFKEQ. Trimming at V came to 4 bases and at J to 7 bases, leaving 5 bases not matched to a gene. The length of the CDR3 is 14 residues. CDR3 sequence reads: CASSPKTGGQPQHF. In nucleotides, the CDR3 is TGTGCCAGCAGCCCTAAGACAGGGGGACAGCCCCAGCATTTT.

V is TRBV6-1 and J is TRBJ1-1; D is unresolved. The V gene's germline CDR1 is MNHNS and CDR2 SASEGT. V dropped 8 bases and J dropped 1 base, with 8 bases sitting between them. This CDR3 spans 12 amino acids. The CDR3 loop reads CASGRGNTEAFF. CDR3 sequence (DNA): TGTGCCAGCGGTAGAGGGAACACTGAAGCTTTCTTT.

The genes are TRBV4-3 and TRBJ2-7; TRBD2 agrees at 11 bases. The junction had 0 bases not matched to a gene; V was cut back by 1 base and J by 1 base. The CDR3 has 15 residues. Looked up from germline, CDR1 is LGHNA and CDR2 is YSLEER. CDR3 residues: CASSQASGGSYEQYF. The CDR3, as DNA: TGCGCCAGCAGCCAAGCTAGCGGGGGGTCCTACGAGCAGTACTTC.

The chain couples TRBV7-9 to TRBJ2-5; TRBD1 agrees at 9 bases. This CDR3 has 13 amino acids. The germline CDR1 and CDR2 sequences are SEHNR and FQNEAQ (reference sequence). Losses at the gene ends were 5 bases for V and 4 bases for J; bases not matched to a gene: 2. The DNA for the CDR3 is TGTGCCAGCAGCGTGACAGGGGGAGAGACCCAGTACTTC. Its translation is CASSVTGGETQYF.

The V and J genes are TRBV12-5 and TRBJ1-1; weak D call: TRBD1 (6 bases). V gave up 2 bases and J gave up 3 bases, with 7 bases separating them. Per germline, CDR1 LGHNT and CDR2 FRNRAP. There are 13 residues in the CDR3. The CDR3 DNA follows: TGTGCTAGTGGTTTGCAGGGGTACACTGAAGCTTTCTTT. This gives the protein CASGLQGYTEAFF.

The chain carries TRBV28 and TRBJ1-1; D gene uncertain. V was clipped by 7 bases and J by 6 bases, with 12 bases between them. The CDR3 contains 12 residues. From germline, CDR1 is MDHEN and CDR2 SYDVKM. This chain's CDR3 is CASTAEVAEAFF. The CDR3 DNA reads TGTGCCAGCACCGCCGAGGTAGCTGAAGCTTTCTTT.